These 7 T cell receptor beta chains came from one sample sequenced in a study of blood T cell repertoires in COVID-19. Libraries were prepared by immunoSEQ multiplex PCR; TCRdb keeps only in-frame clonotypes and omits some of them. The sample has roughly 350,000 clones, about 92% seen once. What was sequenced was PBMCs or T cells enriched from blood (not recorded which). These receptors were collected from a woman under 40 who had recovered from COVID-19.

The rearrangement uses TRBV4-1 and TRBJ1-1, with D maybe TRBD1 (5 bases). The CDR3 loop spans 15 amino acids. V lost 3 bases to trimming and J lost 5 bases, with 16 bases between them. Looked up from germline, CDR1 is MGHRA and CDR2 is YSYEKL. CDR3 nucleotide sequence: TGCGCCAGCAGCCACTCACGCTTCGGGGGTACTGAAGCTTTCTTT. This encodes CASSHSRFGGTEAFF.

This chain connects TRBV5-4 to TRBJ2-7, with a tentative D call TRBD1 (7 bases). Trimming took 2 bases from V and 5 from J, leaving 14 bases between them. CDR1 and CDR2 (germline): SGHNT, YYREEE (reference sequence). This CDR3 is built from 14 residues. CDR3 sequence (DNA): TGTGCCAGCAGCTTTAAGGCAGGGGGGAACGAGCAGTACTTC. This encodes CASSFKAGGNEQYF.

This chain links TRBV7-3 with TRBJ2-5, with 8 bases aligning to TRBD2. V gave up 11 bases and J gave up 5 bases; unmatched junction bases: 16. Germline CDR1 is SGHTA and CDR2 is FQGTGA. The CDR3 is made up of 15 amino acids. Here the CDR3 reads CAGSLDGGAMETQYF. DNA of the CDR3: TGTGCCGGATCCCTTGACGGGGGGGCGATGGAGACCCAGTACTTC.

This rearrangement joins TRBV20-1 to TRBJ2-7; possible D gene TRBD1, 5 bases. Germline V lookup: CDR1 DFQATT, CDR2 SNEGSKA (reference sequence). V was pared by 6 bases and J by 5 bases, with 11 bases between. This CDR3 has 11 residues. CDR3 region: CSADRSDEQYF. DNA of the CDR3: TGCAGTGCCGACAGAAGCGACGAGCAGTACTTC.

This clone was seen once. The rearrangement uses TRBV28 and TRBJ1-6, with 9 bases aligning to TRBD1. J gave up 0 bases and V 6 bases, and 12 bases lay outside the gene matches. The CDR3 covers 19 residues. Germline V gene sequence: CDR1 MDHEN, CDR2 SYDVKM. CDR3 bases: TGTGCCAGCAGAGGGGACAGGGCCCAACAGAGCTCCTATAATTCACCCCTCCACTTT. Translating gives CASRGDRAQQSSYNSPLHF.

This sequence joins TRBV28 and TRBJ1-2; 7 bases are shared with TRBD1. The germline V gene has CDR1 MDHEN and CDR2 SYDVKM. The CDR3 contains 14 residues. The V gene end was trimmed by 6 bases and the J gene end by 2 bases; junction bases not matched to a gene: 6. The CDR3 DNA reads TGTGCCAGCAGAATGGGACAGACCAACTATGGCTACACCTTC. Amino acid sequence: CASRMGQTNYGYTF.

The CDR3, as DNA: TGTGCCAGCAGCTTAGCGGTGATCCGGGAACCCGGGGAGCTGTTTTTT. Its translation is CASSLAVIREPGELFF. V and J are TRBV7-8 and TRBJ2-2; perhaps TRBD2 as D (5 bases). The CDR3 consists of 16 residues. The germline V and J ends were trimmed by 0 bases and 6 bases, with 14 bases remaining between them. Per germline, CDR1 SGHVS and CDR2 FQNEAQ.